This TCR beta chain was recovered during a study of cytomegalovirus exposure and HLA in healthy donors. On this clone itself: Its antigen is undetermined.

Broader study findings: With high specificity and sensitivity, the classifier reportedly diagnosed cytomegalovirus status. Cytomegalovirus association was assigned to more than 150 TCR beta chains.

Produced via immunoSEQ multiplex PCR; TCRdb's table is partial and in-frame only. The data hold 140,000 to 150,000 clones, with roughly 93% observed a single time. Per germline, CDR1 SGHRS and CDR2 YFSETQ. The CDR3 loop spans 15 amino acids. V lost 0 bases and J 6 bases, leaving 15 bases between the germline ends. Source material: PBMCs. The rearrangement uses TRBV5-1 and TRBJ1-1, with unresolved D. This clonotype originated in a man aged 18 to 29 in good health and CMV-seropositive. In nucleotides, the CDR3 is TGCGCCAGCAGCTTGGGGCAGTCATATGGTGCTGAAGCTTTCTTT. Its translation: CASSLGQSYGAEAFF.